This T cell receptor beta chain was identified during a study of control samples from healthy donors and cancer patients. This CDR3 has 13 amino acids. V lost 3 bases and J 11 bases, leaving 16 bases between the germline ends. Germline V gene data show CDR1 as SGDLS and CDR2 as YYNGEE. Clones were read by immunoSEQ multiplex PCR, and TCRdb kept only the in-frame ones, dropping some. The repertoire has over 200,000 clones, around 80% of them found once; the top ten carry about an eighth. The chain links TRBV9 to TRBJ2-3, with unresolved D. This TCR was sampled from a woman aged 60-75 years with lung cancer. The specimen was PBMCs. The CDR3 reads CASSGTDKERQYF. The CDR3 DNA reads TGTGCCAGCAGCGGAACCGACAAGGAGCGGCAGTATTTT.